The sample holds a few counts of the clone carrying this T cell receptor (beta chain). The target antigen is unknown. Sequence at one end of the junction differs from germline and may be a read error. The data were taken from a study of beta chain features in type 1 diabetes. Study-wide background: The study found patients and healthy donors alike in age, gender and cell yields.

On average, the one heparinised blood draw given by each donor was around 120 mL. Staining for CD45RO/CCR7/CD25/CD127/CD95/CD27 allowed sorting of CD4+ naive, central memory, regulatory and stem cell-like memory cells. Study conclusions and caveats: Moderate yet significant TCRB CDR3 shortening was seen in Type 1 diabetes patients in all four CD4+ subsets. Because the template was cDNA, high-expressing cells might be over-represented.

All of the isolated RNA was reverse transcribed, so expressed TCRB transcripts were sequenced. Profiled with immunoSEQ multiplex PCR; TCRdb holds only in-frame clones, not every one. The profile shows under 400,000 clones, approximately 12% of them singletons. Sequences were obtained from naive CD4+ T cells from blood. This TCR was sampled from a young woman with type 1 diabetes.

The CDR3 protein is CASSERSGSYYEQFF. As DNA, the CDR3 is TGCGCCAGCTCAGAAAGGAGCGGCTCCTACTATGAGCAGTTCTTC. The chain uses TRBV23-1 and TRBJ2-1, with a tentative D call TRBD2 (5 bases). TRBV23-1 is flagged as an ORF with uncertain function. The CDR3 runs to 15 residues.